Listed below are T cell receptor beta chains from one sample, sequenced in a study of blood T cell repertoires in COVID-19. Data came from immunoSEQ multiplex PCR; TCRdb stores just in-frame clones and leaves some out. The sample shows 65,000 to 90,000 clones, around 69% of them seen only once. The sample was peripheral blood. These receptors were obtained from a man aged 70-80 years with active or convalescent COVID-19. Each CDR3 is given with its conserved first and last residue. Each record gives: D gene, clone size, CDR3 length, V gene, J gene, CDR3 DNA, CDR3 protein. The D gene is left open where the match is weak. Clone size appears in some rows only: once, few, many, or a class for an expanded clone.

>NA|once|13|TRBV14|TRBJ1-5
TGTGCCAGCAGCCTATCAGGGGATCAGCCCCAGCATTTT
CASSLSGDQPQHF
>TRBD1|NA|19|TRBV27|TRBJ1-6
TGTGCCAGCAGATTTTTACCGGGACAGGCTTACTCCTATAATTCACCCCTCCACTTT
CASRFLPGQAYSYNSPLHF
>NA|few|13|TRBV18|TRBJ2-7
TGTGCCAGCTCAGGGGGGGCAGGGGACGAGCAGTACTTC
CASSGGAGDEQYF
>NA|NA|13|TRBV27|TRBJ2-5
TGTGCCAGCAGTTTAGACCAGCGAGAGACCCAGTACTTC
CASSLDQRETQYF
>NA|NA|13|TRBV15|TRBJ2-5
TGTGCCACCAGCGTAGGGAGGAAAGAGACCCAGTACTTC
CATSVGRKETQYF
>TRBD1|few|15|TRBV24-1|TRBJ1-5
TGTGCCACCAGTGATTCCGGGGACAGGAATCAGCCCCAGCATTTT
CATSDSGDRNQPQHF
>NA|NA|13|TRBV12-3/TRBV12-4|TRBJ1-1
TGTGCCAGCACCGTGAGGCGACAGTCTGAAGCTTTCTTT
CASTVRRQSEAFF
>TRBD1|NA|15|TRBV3-1/TRBV3-2|TRBJ1-6
TGTGCCAGCGCCGCAGGGACAGGCCTTAATTCACCCCTCCACTTT
CASAAGTGLNSPLHF
>TRBD1|NA|13|TRBV29-1|TRBJ1-2
TGCAGCGTAGCCGGGACAGGGAAAGATGGCTACACCTTC
CSVAGTGKDGYTF
>TRBD1|NA|14|TRBV5-4|TRBJ1-2
TGTGCCAGCAGCAAAGAGACAGGGGTCCGCGGCTACACCTTC
CASSKETGVRGYTF
>TRBD1|NA|13|TRBV6-5|TRBJ2-7
TGTGCCACATGTCCTGACAGGGGAGCCGAGCAGTACTTC
CATCPDRGAEQYF
>TRBD1|NA|14|TRBV7-3|TRBJ1-2
TGTGCCAGCAGCCCTGGACAGGGGCAATATGGCTACACCTTC
CASSPGQGQYGYTF
>NA|few|13|TRBV28|TRBJ1-2
TGTGCCAGCAGCTTAGGACTTTACGATGGCTACACCTTC
CASSLGLYDGYTF
>NA|NA|15|TRBV5-1|TRBJ2-7
TGCGCCAGCAGCTTAGAAGGAGCCTCCTCCTACGAGCAGTACTTC
CASSLEGASSYEQYF
>TRBD1|NA|13|TRBV7-9|TRBJ2-7
TGTGCCAGCAGCCACGGACAGGACTACGAGCAGTACTTC
CASSHGQDYEQYF
>NA|once|13|TRBV21-1|TRBJ2-7
TGTGCCGGATTACAGGGGCCTGTCTACGAGCAGTACTTC
CAGLQGPVYEQYF
>NA|NA|12|TRBV5-1|TRBJ2-3
TGCGCCAGCAGCTTGGTATCAGATACGCAGTATTTT
CASSLVSDTQYF
>NA|NA|14|TRBV5-1|TRBJ2-2
TGCGCCAGCAGCTCAGGCCAGATTTGGGGGGAGCTGTTTTTT
CASSSGQIWGELFF
>NA|NA|13|TRBV12-3/TRBV12-4|TRBJ2-2
TGTGCCAGCAGGTCCCCGGGAGCCGGGGAGCTGTTTTTT
CASRSPGAGELFF
>NA|NA|13|TRBV12-3/TRBV12-4|TRBJ2-7
TGTGCCAGCAGTCGAGGAGGAACCTACGAGCAGTACTTC
CASSRGGTYEQYF
>TRBD1|NA|22|TRBV3-1/TRBV3-2|TRBJ1-5
TGTGCCAGCAGCCAAGATTGGAACCATCGGACAGGGGGCGCAGGTAGCAATCAGCCCCAGCATTTT
CASSQDWNHRTGGAGSNQPQHF
>TRBD2|NA|14|TRBV2|TRBJ2-3
TGTGCCAGCAAAGGCGGGGGGAACACAGATACGCAGTATTTT
CASKGGGNTDTQYF
>NA|NA|14|TRBV7-6|TRBJ2-5
TGTGCCAGCAGCAACCGACAGAGCTCGGAGACCCAGTACTTC
CASSNRQSSETQYF
>TRBD1|once|16|TRBV6-5|TRBJ2-7
TGTGCCAGCAGTTACGCTACTCCGGGACAGGGTTACGAGCAGTACTTC
CASSYATPGQGYEQYF
>NA|NA|15|TRBV7-2|TRBJ1-5
TGTGCCAGCAGCTTACGGAGAGGCTCCAATCAGCCCCAGCATTTT
CASSLRRGSNQPQHF
>NA|NA|16|TRBV7-9|TRBJ2-3
TGTGCCAGCAGCAAAATTGGTGGCGGAGAAACAGATACGCAGTATTTT
CASSKIGGGETDTQYF
>TRBD2|NA|16|TRBV5-4|TRBJ2-5
TGTGCCAGCAGCTCAACTCTCGGGACTAGCGGGGGGACCCAGTACTTC
CASSSTLGTSGGTQYF
>TRBD2|NA|14|TRBV27|TRBJ2-4
TGTGCCAGCAGTTTCCAGACTAGCGGGGACATTCAGTACTTC
CASSFQTSGDIQYF
>NA|NA|15|TRBV3-1/TRBV3-2|TRBJ1-1
TGTGCCAGCAGCCCTGGGGCAGCCACGAACACTGAAGCTTTCTTT
CASSPGAATNTEAFF
>TRBD2|NA|15|TRBV27|TRBJ2-7
TGTGCCAGCAGGGATCTAGCGGGGGGTTCCAACGAGCAGTACTTC
CASRDLAGGSNEQYF
>NA|NA|12|TRBV6-2/TRBV6-3|TRBJ1-4
TGTGCCAGCAGTGGGTCCAGGGAAAAACTGTTTTTT
CASSGSREKLFF
>NA|NA|13|TRBV19|TRBJ2-5
TGTGCCAGTAGTGTTTACAGGGAAGAGACCCAGTACTTC
CASSVYREETQYF
>NA|NA|12|TRBV7-2|TRBJ2-1
TGTGCCAGCAATGACAGACACAATGAGCAGTTCTTC
CASNDRHNEQFF
>NA|NA|14|TRBV2|TRBJ2-7
TGTGCCAGCACCCCCCGGTTTCCGGCCTACGAGCAGTACTTC
CASTPRFPAYEQYF
>TRBD1|once|11|TRBV2|TRBJ1-1
TGTGCCAGCAGGGACAGGGTTATTGCTTTCTTT
CASRDRVIAFF
>NA|NA|15|TRBV6-5|TRBJ2-5
TGTGCCAGCTCCAACCGTGGCGGGGCACAAGAGACCCAGTACTTC
CASSNRGGAQETQYF